Listed below are T cell receptor beta chains from one sample, sequenced in a study of T-cell memory formation after mild COVID-19. TCRdb analysed the 5' RACE reads with MiXCR anew, one entry per CDR3 protein. The repertoire holds about 50,000 distinct CDR3 sequences, with approximately 6.6% as singletons. The sequenced material came from PBMCs or a T cell subset sorted from them (not recorded which). The source of these receptors is a man aged 18 to 29 who had mild COVID-19 (a few samples of this study predate the infection). Cell type and time point are not known. CDR3s include the opening cysteine and the closing phenylalanine or tryptophan. D genes are given only for firm matches. Clone size appears in some rows only: once, few, many, or a class for an expanded clone.

>few|TRBD2|TRBJ2-1|TRBV6-5
CASSYEGAGYNEQFF
TGTGCCAGCAGTTACGAGGGAGCGGGGTACAATGAGCAGTTCTTC
>.|.|TRBJ2-1|TRBV20-1
CSAPRLGPKNEQFF
TGCAGTGCCCCTCGACTGGGACCGAAGAATGAGCAGTTCTTC
>few|.|TRBJ2-7|TRBV12-3/TRBV12-4
CASVLGTGEQYF
TGTGCCAGCGTCCTCGGAACAGGAGAGCAGTACTTC
>few|.|TRBJ1-1|TRBV7-2
CASSPGLNTEAFF
TGTGCCAGCAGCCCGGGACTCAACACTGAAGCTTTCTTT
>few|.|TRBJ1-2|TRBV2
CASSEGNYGYTF
TGTGCCAGCAGTGAGGGTAACTATGGCTACACCTTC
>.|TRBD1|TRBJ1-2|TRBV20-1
CSATRQGKGYGYTF
TGCAGTGCTACTAGACAGGGTAAAGGGTATGGCTACACCTTC
>.|TRBD1|TRBJ2-6|TRBV9
CASSGGQGSSGANVLTF
TGTGCCAGCAGCGGGGGACAGGGTAGCTCTGGGGCCAACGTCCTGACTTTC
>.|.|TRBJ1-2|TRBV12-3/TRBV12-4
CASSPQSGHDGYTF
TGTGCCAGCAGTCCCCAATCGGGGCACGATGGCTACACCTTC
>.|.|TRBJ1-4|TRBV12-3/TRBV12-4
CASSLVSATNEKLFF
TGTGCCAGCAGTTTAGTGTCTGCAACTAATGAAAAACTGTTTTTT
>.|TRBD1|TRBJ2-1|TRBV7-9
CASSPQTDRGVYNEQFF
TGTGCCAGCAGCCCTCAGACGGACAGGGGAGTTTACAATGAGCAGTTCTTC
>.|.|TRBJ2-5|TRBV18
CASSRQAGWETQYF
TGTGCCAGCTCACGGCAGGCCGGCTGGGAGACCCAGTACTTC
>many|.|TRBJ2-5|TRBV7-2
CASSSQETQYF
TGTGCCAGCAGCTCCCAAGAGACCCAGTACTTC
>many|.|TRBJ2-3|TRBV29-1
CSVAGSLMNTQYF
TGCAGCGTGGCCGGGTCCCTCATGAATACGCAGTATTTT
>many|.|TRBJ1-1|TRBV7-2
CASDFHGQAFF
TGTGCCAGCGACTTTCATGGGCAGGCTTTCTTT
>.|.|TRBJ1-2|TRBV7-9
CASSTGANYGYTF
TGTGCCAGCAGCACAGGAGCTAACTATGGCTACACCTTC
>many|.|TRBJ2-7|TRBV29-1
CSVRSAATYEQYF
TGCAGCGTTCGCTCGGCAGCCACCTACGAGCAGTACTTC
>.|.|TRBJ2-3|TRBV18
CASSPSWTGTDTQYF
TGTGCCAGCTCACCATCTTGGACGGGCACAGATACGCAGTATTTT
>.|TRBD2|TRBJ2-3|TRBV7-2
CASSLDGSGVMTQYF
TGTGCCAGCAGCTTAGATGGTAGCGGGGTAATGACGCAGTATTTT
>few|.|TRBJ2-2|TRBV2
CATTGSRNTGELFF
TGTGCCACCACAGGGTCAAGGAACACCGGGGAGCTGTTTTTT
>few|TRBD1|TRBJ1-2|TRBV7-9
CASSLADRGSGYTF
TGTGCCAGCAGCTTAGCGGACAGGGGTAGTGGCTACACCTTC
>few|TRBD2|TRBJ2-5|TRBV5-1
CATKPGLAGETQYF
TGCGCCACGAAACCGGGACTAGCAGGAGAGACCCAGTACTTC
>many|TRBD1|TRBJ1-2|TRBV5-5
CASSPGDSNYGYTF
TGTGCCAGCAGCCCGGGGGACAGCAACTATGGCTACACCTTC
>many|TRBD2|TRBJ2-3|TRBV5-1
CASSQRTSGGPTDTQYF
TGCGCCAGCAGCCAAAGGACTAGCGGGGGGCCCACAGATACGCAGTATTTT
>few|TRBD1|TRBJ2-7|TRBV10-3
CAISGGRDRASEQYF
TGTGCCATCAGTGGGGGGCGGGACAGGGCGTCCGAGCAGTACTTC
>.|.|TRBJ1-5|TRBV5-5
CASSLRWDQPQHF
TGTGCCAGCAGCTTACGATGGGATCAGCCCCAGCATTTT
>.|.|TRBJ2-5|TRBV3-1
CASSLAGQQETQYF
TGTGCCAGCTCCCTGGCGGGACAGCAAGAGACCCAGTACTTC
>.|TRBD1|TRBJ1-5|TRBV20-1
CSARQGGQEPQHF
TGCAGTGCTAGACAGGGTGGACAGGAGCCCCAGCATTTT
>.|TRBD2|TRBJ2-5|TRBV18
CASSLWSGGYQETQYF
TGTGCCAGCTCTCTCTGGAGCGGGGGGTACCAAGAGACCCAGTACTTC
>few|.|TRBJ2-5|TRBV7-3
CASSRAAMETQYF
TGTGCCAGCAGCCGAGCCGCAATGGAGACCCAGTACTTC
>many|.|TRBJ2-5|TRBV5-1
CASSLGLGQETQYF
TGCGCCAGCAGCCTGGGACTTGGCCAAGAGACCCAGTACTTC
>many|.|TRBJ2-7|TRBV7-3
CASSLLAGAYEQYF
TGTGCCAGCAGCTTATTAGCAGGGGCCTACGAGCAGTACTTC
>.|.|TRBJ1-3|TRBV7-9
CASSKGEAFLSSVGNTIYF
TGTGCCAGCAGCAAGGGGGAAGCCTTCTTGAGCTCTGTAGGAAACACCATATATTTT
>.|.|TRBJ1-2|TRBV20-1
CSASTSSSNYGYTF
TGCAGTGCTAGCACCTCTTCTTCTAACTATGGCTACACCTTC
>few|.|TRBJ1-5|TRBV7-2
CASSLDGQPQHF
TGTGCCAGCAGCTTAGACGGTCAGCCCCAGCATTTT
>few|.|TRBJ1-5|TRBV5-1
CASSFSYGNQPQHF
TGCGCCAGCAGTTTCTCCTATGGCAATCAGCCCCAGCATTTT